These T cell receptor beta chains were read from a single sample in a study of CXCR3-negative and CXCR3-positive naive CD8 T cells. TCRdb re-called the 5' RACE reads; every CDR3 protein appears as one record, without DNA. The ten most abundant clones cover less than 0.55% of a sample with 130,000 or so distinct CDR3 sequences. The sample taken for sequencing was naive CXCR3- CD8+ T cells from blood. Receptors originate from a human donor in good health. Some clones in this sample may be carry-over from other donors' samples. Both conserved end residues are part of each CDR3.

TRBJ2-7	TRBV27	CASSLLVQAYEQYF
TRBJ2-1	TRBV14	CASSLGTGMNEQFF
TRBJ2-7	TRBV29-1	CSVVWEHSYEQYF
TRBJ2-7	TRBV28	CASSPVGDGLEQYF
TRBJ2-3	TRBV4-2	CASSQETSGRNTQYF
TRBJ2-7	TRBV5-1	CASRDSSSYEQYF
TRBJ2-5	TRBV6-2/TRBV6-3	CASSPTTGEVETQYF
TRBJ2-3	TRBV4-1	CASSQFPEPSTDTQYF
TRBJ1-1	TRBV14	CASSQDWILMNTEAFF
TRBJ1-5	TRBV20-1	CSASGGNQPQHF
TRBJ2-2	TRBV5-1	CASTANTGELFF
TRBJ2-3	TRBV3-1	CASSQDLADTQYF
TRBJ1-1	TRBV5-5	CASSLPGPSEAFF
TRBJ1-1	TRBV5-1	CASSLALGGRENTEAFF
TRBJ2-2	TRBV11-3	CASSPGGWGNTGELFF
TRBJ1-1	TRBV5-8	CASSLVVGDNTEAFF
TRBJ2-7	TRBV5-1	CASSPDRSHEQYF
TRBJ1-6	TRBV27	CASSLSTGAHNSPLHF
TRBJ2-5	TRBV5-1	CASSLAVGGPLEETQYF
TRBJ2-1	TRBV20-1	CSASVGDSHNEQFF
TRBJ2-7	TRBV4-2	CASSQDRGHEQYF
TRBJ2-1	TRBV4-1	CASSQGVKSYNEQFF
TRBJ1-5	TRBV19	CASSIVGGQPQHF
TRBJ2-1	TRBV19	CASSIPTDGTSGRFYNEQFF
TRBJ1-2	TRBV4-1	CASSPPAWTGLSGGYTF
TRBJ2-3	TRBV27	CASSSNMDQHGTDTQYF
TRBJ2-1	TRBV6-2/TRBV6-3	CASSGSYYNEQFF
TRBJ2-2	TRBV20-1	CSARDLSGGANGELFF
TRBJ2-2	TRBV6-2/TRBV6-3	CASSQRPPGELFF
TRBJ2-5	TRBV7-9	CASSSNRDAETQYF
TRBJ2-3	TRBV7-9	CASSPLLAGPDTQYF
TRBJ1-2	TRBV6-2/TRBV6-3	CASSYTPGLTNYGYTF
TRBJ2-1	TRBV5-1	CASSLETSGSINEQFF
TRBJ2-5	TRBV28	CASSFMSSGRQETQYF
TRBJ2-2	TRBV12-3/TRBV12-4	CATHVGGELFF
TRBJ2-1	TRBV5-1	CASQTGLNEQFF
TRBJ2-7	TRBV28	CASSLPGTSNEQYF
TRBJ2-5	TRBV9	CASSLSGYQETQYF
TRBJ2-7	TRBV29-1	CSVDLAAWGPTHYEQYF
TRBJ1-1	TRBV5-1	CASSHPQGQNTEAFF
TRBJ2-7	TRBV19	CASSPGQNYEQYF
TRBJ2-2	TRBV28	CASSLLRENTGELFF
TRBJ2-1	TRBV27	CASSTGQGMGNEQFF
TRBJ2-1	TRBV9	CASSVVGDSYNEQFF
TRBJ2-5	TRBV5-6	CASSLGLAGAETQYF
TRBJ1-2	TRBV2	CASRTGVNYGYTF
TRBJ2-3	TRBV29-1	CSVGRGRILQQTTDTQYF
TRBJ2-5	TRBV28	CASSPSSGQETHYF
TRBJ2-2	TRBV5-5	CASSLAWGSGELFF
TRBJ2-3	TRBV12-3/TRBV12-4	CASSHTSVPGATDTQYF
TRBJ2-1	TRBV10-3	CAISEGLLAGVGNEQFF
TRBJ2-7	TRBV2	CASSDGPPGKSYEQYF